Sequencing of this T cell receptor (beta chain) was carried out in a study of a mutant IDH1 vaccine in newly diagnosed glioma. The overall study: Of the patients given treatment, approximately 60% were male and approximately 40% were female, and a mean age of approximately 37 years was recorded. Study results and caveats: Evidence of vaccine-induced immune responses was documented in 80% to 95% of patients.

As to time point: baseline, week 1 (first vaccination visit). Treatment defined: pre-vaccination baseline after standard-of-care therapy. Donors' newly diagnosed IDH1-mutant WHO grade 3 or 4 astrocytomas lacked nuclear ATRX. Using immunoSEQ multiplex PCR, the repertoire was profiled, and TCRdb retains in-frame clones only, with some absent. The repertoire holds 50,000 to 65,000 clones, with more than 60% as singletons. There are 15 residues in the CDR3. CDR1 MNHEY and CDR2 SVGAGI come from the germline V gene. V lost 0 bases and J 7 bases, leaving 15 bases between the germline ends. Notes on this clone: Its antigen is still unknown.

The source material was PBMCs, sampled from a glioma patient treated with radiotherapy, temozolomide or both. This TCR came from a woman between 40 and 55 years old with glioma. V and J are TRBV6-5 and TRBJ1-1; D remains ambiguous. For the CDR3, the DNA is TGTGCCAGCAGTTACTCGGAAGCCAGCTCCCTTGAAGCTTTCTTT. It specifies CASSYSEASSLEAFF.